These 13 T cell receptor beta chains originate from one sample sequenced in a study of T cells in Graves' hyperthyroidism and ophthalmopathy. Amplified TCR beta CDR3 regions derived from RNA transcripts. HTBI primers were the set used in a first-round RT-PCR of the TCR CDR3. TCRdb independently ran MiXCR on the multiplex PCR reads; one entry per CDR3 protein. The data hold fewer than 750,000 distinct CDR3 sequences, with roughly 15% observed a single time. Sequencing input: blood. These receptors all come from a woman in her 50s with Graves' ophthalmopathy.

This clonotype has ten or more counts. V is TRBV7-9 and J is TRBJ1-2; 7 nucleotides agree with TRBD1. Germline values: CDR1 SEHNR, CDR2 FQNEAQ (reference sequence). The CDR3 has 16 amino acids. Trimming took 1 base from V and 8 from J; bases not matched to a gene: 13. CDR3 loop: CASSLERPRQGTGYTF. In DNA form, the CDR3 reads TGTGCCAGCAGCTTAGAACGACCTCGACAGGGCACAGGCTACACCTTC.

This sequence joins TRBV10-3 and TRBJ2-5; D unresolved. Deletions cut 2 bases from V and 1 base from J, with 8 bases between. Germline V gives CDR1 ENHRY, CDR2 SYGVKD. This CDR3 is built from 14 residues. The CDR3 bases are TGTGCCATCAGTGAGAACACTATCCAAGAGACCCAGTACTTC. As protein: CAISENTIQETQYF.

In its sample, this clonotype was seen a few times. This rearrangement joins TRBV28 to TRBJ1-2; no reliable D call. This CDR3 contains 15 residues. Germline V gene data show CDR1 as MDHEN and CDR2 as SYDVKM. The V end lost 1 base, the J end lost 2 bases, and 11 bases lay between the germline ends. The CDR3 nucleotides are TGTGCCAGCAGTTTATCATCGGGTCGGAACTATGGCTACACCTTC. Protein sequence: CASSLSSGRNYGYTF.

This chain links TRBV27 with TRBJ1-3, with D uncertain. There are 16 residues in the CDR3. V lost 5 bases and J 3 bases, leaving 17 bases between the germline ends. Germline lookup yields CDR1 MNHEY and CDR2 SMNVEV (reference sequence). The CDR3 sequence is CASSPPRGVDGNTIYF. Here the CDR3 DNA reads TGTGCCAGCAGTCCCCCCCGGGGTGTAGATGGAAACACCATATATTTT.

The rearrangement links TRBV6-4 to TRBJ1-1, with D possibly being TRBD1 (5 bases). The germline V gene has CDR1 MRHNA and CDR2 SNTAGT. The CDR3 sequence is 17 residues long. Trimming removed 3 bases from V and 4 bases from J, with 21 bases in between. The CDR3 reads CASSEEGNRPAGTEAFF. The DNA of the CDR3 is TGTGCCAGCAGTGAAGAGGGGAACAGGCCTGCAGGCACTGAAGCTTTCTTT.

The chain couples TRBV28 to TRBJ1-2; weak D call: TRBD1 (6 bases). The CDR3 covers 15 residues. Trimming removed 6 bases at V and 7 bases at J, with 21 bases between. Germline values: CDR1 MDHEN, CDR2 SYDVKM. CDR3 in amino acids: CASRDSGGDTSGYTF. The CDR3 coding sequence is TGTGCCAGCAGGGACTCGGGGGGCGATACTAGTGGCTACACCTTC.

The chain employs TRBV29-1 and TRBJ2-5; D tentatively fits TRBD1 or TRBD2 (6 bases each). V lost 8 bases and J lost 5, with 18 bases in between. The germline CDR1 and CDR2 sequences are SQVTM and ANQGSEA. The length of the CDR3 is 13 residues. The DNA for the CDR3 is TGCAGCTTTGGAGGGGGTGTGGTGGAGACCCAGTACTTC. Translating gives CSFGGGVVETQYF.

The CDR3 region has the DNA TGTGCCAGCAGCCTCCGGGACAGGGGTAATGATGAGCAGTTCTTC. Translated: CASSLRDRGNDEQFF. The V gene is TRBV7-3, the J gene TRBJ2-1, with 10 bases that match TRBD1. Trimming took 5 bases from V and 8 from J; bases not matched to a gene: 9. There are 15 residues in the CDR3. CDR1 is SGHTA, CDR2 FQGTGA, per germline.

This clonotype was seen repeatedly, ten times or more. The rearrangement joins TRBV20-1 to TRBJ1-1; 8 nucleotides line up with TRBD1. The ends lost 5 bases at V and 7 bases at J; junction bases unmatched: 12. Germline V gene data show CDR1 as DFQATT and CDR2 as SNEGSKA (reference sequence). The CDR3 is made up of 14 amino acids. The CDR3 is CSASSDRAQLEAFF. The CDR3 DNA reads TGCAGTGCTTCATCGGACAGGGCGCAACTTGAAGCTTTCTTT.

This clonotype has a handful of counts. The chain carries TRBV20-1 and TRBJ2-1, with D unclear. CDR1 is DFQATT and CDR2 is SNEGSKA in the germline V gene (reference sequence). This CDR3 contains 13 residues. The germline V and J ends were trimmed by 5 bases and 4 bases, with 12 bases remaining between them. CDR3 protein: CSAERSQYNEQFF. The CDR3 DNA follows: TGCAGTGCTGAGAGGTCCCAATACAATGAGCAGTTCTTC.

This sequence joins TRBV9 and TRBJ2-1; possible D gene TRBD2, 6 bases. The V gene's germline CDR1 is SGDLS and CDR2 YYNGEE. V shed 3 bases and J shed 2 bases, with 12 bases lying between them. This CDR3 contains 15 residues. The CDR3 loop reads CASSGDSRAYNEQFF. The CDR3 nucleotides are TGTGCCAGCAGCGGGGACTCACGAGCCTACAATGAGCAGTTCTTC.

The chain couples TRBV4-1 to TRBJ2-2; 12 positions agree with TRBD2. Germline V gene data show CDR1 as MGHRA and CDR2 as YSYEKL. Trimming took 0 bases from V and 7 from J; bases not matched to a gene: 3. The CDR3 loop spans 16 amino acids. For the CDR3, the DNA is TGCGCCAGCAGCCAAGATCCTAGCGGGAGGGTCGGGGAGCTGTTTTTT. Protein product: CASSQDPSGRVGELFF.

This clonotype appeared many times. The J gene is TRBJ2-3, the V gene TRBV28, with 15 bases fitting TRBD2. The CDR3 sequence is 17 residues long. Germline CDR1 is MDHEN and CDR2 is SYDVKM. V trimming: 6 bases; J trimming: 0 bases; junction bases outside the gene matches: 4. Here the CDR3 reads CASSLGLAGGSTDTQYF. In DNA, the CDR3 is TGTGCCAGCAGCCTGGGACTAGCGGGAGGTAGCACAGATACGCAGTATTTT.